Following are 15 T cell receptor beta chains from one sample sequenced in a study of T cell repertoires in ileal Crohn's disease. The table came from immunoSEQ multiplex PCR; TCRdb's copy has only in-frame clones and leaves some out. The sample records approximately 13,000 clones, around 70% being singletons. Time point of the sample: neoterminal ileum biopsy at postoperative endoscopy, about 6 months after surgery. Source material: ileal tissue. The receptors were sampled from an adult with Crohn's disease.

The V call is TRBV9, the J call TRBJ2-5; 9 bases are shared with TRBD2. The CDR3 runs to 15 residues. Germline V CDR1 and CDR2: SGDLS, YYNGEE. The V and J ends lost 4 bases and 2 bases, in that order; junction bases with no gene match: 6. The CDR3: CASSPSGGPQETQYF. The CDR3 DNA reads as TGTGCCAGCAGCCCCAGCGGGGGGCCTCAAGAGACCCAGTACTTC.

In its sample, this clone was seen once. The chain uses TRBV27 and TRBJ2-5; D gene uncertain. Looked up from germline, CDR1 is MNHEY and CDR2 is SMNVEV (reference sequence). This CDR3 comprises 13 residues. V lost 5 bases and J 1 base, leaving 8 bases between the germline ends. The CDR3 coding sequence is TGTGCCAGCAGTCCTGGCAGCCAAGAGACCCAGTACTTC. It yields the protein CASSPGSQETQYF.

The chain links TRBV30 to TRBJ1-1; D remains ambiguous. The CDR3 totals 13 residues. V was shortened by 0 bases and J by 0 bases, with 5 bases between the two germline ends. Germline V gives CDR1 GTSNPN, CDR2 SVGIG (reference sequence). This CDR3 reads CAWSVNLNTEAFF. The CDR3 nucleotides read TGTGCCTGGAGTGTAAACCTGAACACTGAAGCTTTCTTT.

This clone was recorded once. The chain links TRBV7-3 to TRBJ2-3; 11 nucleotides match TRBD2. From germline, CDR1 is SGHTA and CDR2 FQGTGA. V lost 0 bases to trimming and J lost 8 bases; unmatched junction nucleotides: 4. The CDR3 spans 15 residues. CDR3 amino acids: CASSLTLAGESTQYF. For the CDR3, the DNA is TGTGCCAGCAGCTTAACACTAGCGGGGGAAAGTACGCAGTATTTT.

This clone was observed a handful of times. This chain connects TRBV11-2 to TRBJ2-3, with 7 positions matching TRBD2. The junction had 7 bases not matched to a gene; V was cut back by 4 bases and J by 3 bases. Germline CDR1 SGHAT, CDR2 FQNNGV. The CDR3 loop spans 15 amino acids. CDR3 protein: CASSSRSAGTDTQYF. CDR3 nucleotide sequence: TGTGCCAGCAGCTCCCGCTCAGCGGGGACAGATACGCAGTATTTT.

As regards this clone: Different DNA sequences within this sample yield the same CDR3. The V gene is TRBV29-1, the J gene TRBJ2-3; D possibly uses TRBD1 or TRBD2 (5 bases each). Germline CDR1 is SQVTM and CDR2 is ANQGSEA. There are 14 residues in the CDR3. V lost 2 bases to trimming and J lost 3 bases, with 12 bases between them. The CDR3 spells CSVERGVGTDTQYF. The CDR3 DNA is TGCAGCGTTGAAAGAGGGGTAGGGACAGATACGCAGTATTTT.

This clone was picked up one time. The limits of the CDR3 on the DNA are not certain, so only TCRdb's listed CDR3 is given. The rearrangement links TRBV12-1 to TRBJ1-1. TRBV12-1 counts as a pseudogene. The CDR3 comprises 17 residues, both ends counted. CDR3 sequence reads: CASSFRFSVAGGTEAFF.

The chain is built from TRBV7-9 and TRBJ2-1, with TRBD1 identical over 7 bases. The J segment lost 7 bases and the V segment lost 8 bases, leaving 11 bases of the junction unmatched. CDR1 is SEHNR and CDR2 is FQNEAQ in the germline V gene (reference sequence). This CDR3 is 14 amino acids long. The CDR3 nucleotides read TGTGCCAGCCCCCCACCGGGACAGATTAATGAGCAGTTCTTC. Protein product: CASPPPGQINEQFF.

V gene TRBV10-3 combines with J gene TRBJ1-5; possibly TRBD1 for D (5 bases). The germline V and J ends were trimmed by 11 bases and 0 bases, with 23 bases remaining between them. This CDR3 contains 17 residues. Germline lookup yields CDR1 ENHRY and CDR2 SYGVKD. CDR3 DNA sequence: TGTGCCTCTCAACCTCAAAGCGGGGCCCTTAGCAATCAGCCCCAGCATTTT. This encodes CASQPQSGALSNQPQHF.

This clone has only one observation. This sequence joins TRBV7-9 and TRBJ1-2; D not resolved. The CDR3 contains 13 residues. The germline V gene has CDR1 SEHNR and CDR2 FQNEAQ (reference sequence). Trimming stripped 5 bases from V and 2 bases from J, with 9 bases between. The CDR3 coding sequence is TGTGCCAGCAGCCGTGAACAGAACTATGGCTACACCTTC. Translation gives CASSREQNYGYTF. The full variable domain, with the rest looked up from reference TRBV7-9 and TRBJ1-2, is DTGVSQNPRHKITKRGQNVTFRCDPISEHNRLYWYRQTLGQGPEFLTYFQNEAQLEKSRLLSDRFSAERPKGSFSTLEIQRTEQGDSAMYLCASSREQNYGYTFGSGTRLTVV.

The chain recombines TRBV7-3 with TRBJ2-1; no clear D gene. V lost 4 bases and J 10 bases, leaving 11 bases between the germline ends. Germline V CDR1 and CDR2: SGHTA, FQGTGA. The CDR3 extends over 12 amino acids. The DNA for the CDR3 is TGTGCCAGCAGCTCTTATAGTGGAGAGCAGTTCTTC. The encoded protein is CASSSYSGEQFF.

This clone was picked up a small number of times. The chain employs TRBV5-1 and TRBJ2-1, with D possibly matching TRBD2 (6 bases). V was shortened by 1 base and J by 6 bases, with 14 bases between the two germline ends. The V gene's germline CDR1 is SGHRS and CDR2 YFSETQ. The CDR3 sequence is 15 residues long. Here the CDR3 DNA reads TGCGCCAGCAGCTTGACACTAGCATCAGGCAATGAGCAGTTCTTC. This gives the protein CASSLTLASGNEQFF. Full variable domain (remainder filled in from reference TRBV5-1 and TRBJ2-1): KAGVTQTPRYLIKTRGQQVTLSCSPISGHRSVSWYQQTPGQGLQFLFEYFSETQRNKGNFPGRFSGRQFSNSRSEMNVSTLELGDSALYLCASSLTLASGNEQFFGPGTRLTVL.

The chain links TRBV2 to TRBJ1-2; D unclear. Trimming took 6 bases from V and 4 from J, leaving 12 bases between them. The CDR3 contains 13 residues. Germline loops: CDR1 SNHLY, CDR2 FYNNEI. CDR3 bases: TGTGCCAGCAGATCCCGGACCCTCTATGGCTACACCTTC. Encoded protein: CASRSRTLYGYTF.

This chain uses TRBV28 with TRBJ2-7; weak D call: TRBD1 (8 bases). V was cut by 5 bases and J by 5 bases, with 16 bases left in between. The CDR3 length is 14 residues. Germline CDR1 MDHEN, CDR2 SYDVKM. The CDR3 nucleotides are TGTGCCAGCAGTGTACAGGGGGGGTCCCACGAGCAGTACTTC. This translates into CASSVQGGSHEQYF.

V gene TRBV14 combines with J gene TRBJ1-6; D ambiguous. The CDR3 runs to 16 residues. Deletions cut 0 bases from V and 3 bases from J, with 9 bases between. Germline V CDR1 and CDR2: SGHDN, FVKESK. CDR3 sequence reads: CASSQERVLYNSPLHF. Written as DNA, the CDR3 is TGTGCCAGCAGCCAAGAACGGGTCCTCTATAATTCACCCCTCCACTTT.